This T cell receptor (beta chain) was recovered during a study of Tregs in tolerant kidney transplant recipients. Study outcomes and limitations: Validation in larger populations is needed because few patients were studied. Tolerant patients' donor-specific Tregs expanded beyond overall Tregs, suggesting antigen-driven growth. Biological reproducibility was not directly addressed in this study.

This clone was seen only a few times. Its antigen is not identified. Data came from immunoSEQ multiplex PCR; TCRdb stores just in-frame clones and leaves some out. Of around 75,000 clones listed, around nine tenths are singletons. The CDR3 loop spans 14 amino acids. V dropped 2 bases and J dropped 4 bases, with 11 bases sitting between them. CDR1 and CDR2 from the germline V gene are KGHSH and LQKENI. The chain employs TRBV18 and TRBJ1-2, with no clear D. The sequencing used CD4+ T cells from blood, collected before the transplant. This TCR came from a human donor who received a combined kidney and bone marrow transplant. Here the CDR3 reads CASSPTSELYGYTF. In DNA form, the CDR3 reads TGTGCCAGCTCACCAACTTCCGAGCTCTATGGCTACACCTTC.